These 18 T cell receptor beta chains originate from one sample sequenced in a study of breast tumors, draining lymph nodes, adjacent tissues. MiXCR, applied by TCRdb to the multiplex PCR reads, yields one record per CDR3 protein. The table includes around 170,000 distinct CDR3 sequences, about 30% detected once. Axillary draining lymph nodes of breast cancer patients supplied the node samples. Sequenced: axillary lymph node tissue. The receptor set was obtained from a female donor with breast cancer. Some clones in this sample may be carry-over from other donors' samples.

This clonotype was recorded at least ten times. This chain links TRBV20-1 with TRBJ2-2; maybe TRBD2 (7 bases). The germline V gene encodes CDR1 DFQATT and CDR2 SNEGSKA (reference sequence). V dropped 6 bases and J dropped 7 bases, with 15 bases sitting between them. This CDR3 has 13 amino acids. As DNA, the CDR3 is TGCAGTGCAAGTGGGGGGGGGCACGGGGAGCTGTTTTTT. Its protein is CSASGGGHGELFF.

This clonotype occurred many times. This sequence joins TRBV6-5 and TRBJ2-2; the match to TRBD2 covers 11 bases. The junction had 8 bases not matched to a gene; V was cut back by 7 bases and J by 7 bases. The germline V gene encodes CDR1 MNHEY and CDR2 SVGAGI. The CDR3 has 15 residues. This CDR3 is CASTKLAGEVGELFF. CDR3 nucleotide sequence: TGTGCCAGCACTAAACTAGCGGGGGAGGTCGGGGAGCTGTTTTTT.

This clonotype occurred a few times. The rearrangement links TRBV6-2 or TRBV6-3 to TRBJ2-7, with D possibly TRBD1 on 6 matching bases. With 6 bases removed from V and 0 bases from J, the gap between germline ends came to 15 bases. From germline, CDR1 is MNHEY and CDR2 SVGEGT. CDR3 size: 15 residues. As DNA, the CDR3 is TGTGCCAGCAGCATAGGGGGAGAGAGCTCCTACGAGCAGTACTTC. Its translation: CASSIGGESSYEQYF.

This clonotype has at least ten counts. The J gene is TRBJ2-7, the V gene TRBV20-1; no firm D call. CDR1 and CDR2 (germline): DFQATT, SNEGSKA (reference sequence). CDR3 size: 12 residues. The V end lost 1 base, the J end lost 3 bases, and 7 bases lay between the germline ends. CDR3 coding DNA: TGCAGTGCTAGAGCATCTCTCTACGAGCAGTACTTC. This gives the protein CSARASLYEQYF.

This clonotype was observed many times. V gene TRBV12-3 or TRBV12-4 combines with J gene TRBJ1-2, with D perhaps matching TRBD1 (5 bases). There are 15 residues in the CDR3. The V end was cut by 1 base, the J end by 6 bases, with 15 bases between. This chain's CDR3 is CASSLDRDSWHGYTF. The CDR3 region has the DNA TGTGCCAGCAGTTTAGATCGAGACAGCTGGCATGGCTACACCTTC.

The chain has TRBV6-2 or TRBV6-3 and TRBJ2-5; 14 bases are a match to TRBD2. This CDR3 spans 16 amino acids. Trimming removed 4 bases from V and 5 bases from J; junction bases left unmatched: 6. Germline lookup yields CDR1 MNHEY and CDR2 SVGEGT. CDR3 coding DNA: TGTGCCAGCAGTTCGCGACTAGCGGGGGGGCCTGAGACCCAGTACTTC. It encodes CASSSRLAGGPETQYF.

This clonotype occurred many times. The chain links TRBV7-2 to TRBJ1-1; 8 nucleotides agree with TRBD1. V shed 1 base and J 4 bases; nucleotides not matched to a gene: 2. Germline V gene lookup returns CDR1 SGHTA and CDR2 FQGNSA. The length of the CDR3 is 14 residues. The CDR3 loop reads CASSLGTGSTEAFF. In DNA form, the CDR3 reads TGTGCCAGCAGCTTAGGGACAGGGTCCACTGAAGCTTTCTTT.

In its sample, this clonotype was seen many times. A clone one base away is much larger, so this may be a read error. The chain employs TRBV5-6 and TRBJ2-7, with D unclear. The germline V and J ends were trimmed by 4 bases and 3 bases, with 5 bases remaining between them. This CDR3 is 11 amino acids long. Germline values: CDR1 SGHDT, CDR2 YYEEEE. The CDR3 sequence: CASSGNYEQYF. DNA of the CDR3: TGTGCCAGCAGCGGCAACTACGAGCAGTACTTC.

In regard to this clonotype: A much larger clone lies one base from this, so it may be a read error. Likely a read error: the CDR3 ends without its conserved phenylalanine or tryptophan. The chain joins TRBV7-8 to TRBJ1-3, with D possibly matching TRBD1 (5 bases). There are 15 residues in the CDR3. Germline V CDR1 and CDR2: SGHVS, FQNEAQ. V was clipped by 2 bases and J by 4 bases, with 12 bases between them. The chain's CDR3 is CASSLFRARGNTIYS. The DNA of the CDR3 is TGTGCCAGCAGCTTATTCAGGGCTCGCGGAAACACCATATATTCT.

V and J are TRBV10-3 and TRBJ1-3; TRBD1 matches at 7 bases. V shed 4 bases and J 2 bases; nucleotides not matched to a gene: 5. The germline V gene encodes CDR1 ENHRY and CDR2 SYGVKD. This CDR3 is 15 amino acids long. The CDR3 DNA is TGTGCCATCAGTGCGGAGGGGGCGGCTGGAAACACCATATATTTT. Translation: CAISAEGAAGNTIYF.

This clonotype was counted only a few times. A much larger clone is a single base away; this may be a read error. This chain connects TRBV12-3 or TRBV12-4 to TRBJ2-2; D call uncertain. V was pared by 3 bases and J by 5 bases, with 7 bases between. The CDR3 runs 13 residues. The CDR3 coding sequence is TGTGCCAGCAGTTTCAGTCGAACCGGGGAGCTGTTTTTT. Amino acid sequence: CASSFSRTGELFF.

This clonotype was seen only a few times. The chain is built from TRBV6-6 and TRBJ1-2; D perhaps matches TRBD1 (5 bases). The CDR3 loop spans 17 amino acids. Germline V gene lookup returns CDR1 MNHNY and CDR2 SVGAGI (reference sequence). Trimming shortened V by 6 bases and J by 4 bases, and 24 bases separated the two germline ends. CDR3 sequence (DNA): TGTGCCAGCAGACTAAGGAGGGGTCGGACCTCTATCTATGGCTACACCTTC. Translation: CASRLRRGRTSIYGYTF.

This chain connects TRBV25-1 to TRBJ2-1, with TRBD2 as a possible D gene (5 bases). CDR1 MGHDK and CDR2 SYGVNS come from the germline V gene. This CDR3 has 12 amino acids. Trimming cost V 9 bases and J 7 bases, with 13 bases left between them. This chain's CDR3 is CARRDTFNEQFF. As DNA, the CDR3 is TGTGCCAGACGGGATACATTTAATGAGCAGTTCTTC.

This clonotype showed up many times. The V and J genes are TRBV5-5 and TRBJ1-2, with D possibly being TRBD1 (5 bases). Per the germline V gene, CDR1 is SGHKS and CDR2 is YYEKEE (reference sequence). Trimming shortened V by 4 bases and J by 6 bases, and 19 bases separated the two germline ends. The CDR3 contains 15 residues. CDR3 nucleotide sequence: TGTGCCAGCAGCCGTAAGGAGACAGAGAATCATGGCTACACCTTC. Amino acids: CASSRKETENHGYTF. Filled out from reference TRBV5-5 and TRBJ1-2, the complete variable domain reads DAGVTQSPTHLIKTRGQQVTLRCSPISGHKSVSWYQQVLGQGPQFIFQYYEKEERGRGNFPDRFSARQFPNYSSELNVNALLLGDSALYLCASSRKETENHGYTFGSGTRLTVV.

With respect to this clonotype: Given a much more abundant clone one base away, this may be a read error. The V and J genes are TRBV12-3 or TRBV12-4 and TRBJ2-1; perhaps TRBD2 as D (6 bases). V gave up 6 bases and J gave up 6 bases, with 15 bases separating them. There are 14 residues in the CDR3. The CDR3: CASRRDGTGNEQFF. CDR3 bases: TGTGCCAGCAGGAGGGATGGGACTGGCAATGAGCAGTTCTTC.

At least ten counts were recorded for this clonotype. The chain couples TRBV20-1 to TRBJ2-5, with 14 bases fitting TRBD2. After removal of 1 base from V and 4 bases from J, the junction contained 2 bases not matched to a gene. Germline lookup yields CDR1 DFQATT and CDR2 SNEGSKA (reference sequence). The CDR3 is 15 amino acids. The CDR3 sequence: CSARGLAGGRETQYF. CDR3 nucleotide sequence: TGCAGTGCTAGAGGACTAGCGGGGGGGAGAGAGACCCAGTACTTC.

This clonotype was recorded many times. This chain joins TRBV2 and TRBJ2-5; 7 bases are shared with TRBD1. V was clipped by 6 bases and J by 4 bases; unmatched bases: 8. The CDR3 loop spans 14 amino acids. CDR1 SNHLY and CDR2 FYNNEI come from the germline V gene. The CDR3 reads CASRERQGIETQYF. The CDR3 DNA reads TGTGCCAGCAGGGAGAGACAGGGAATAGAGACCCAGTACTTC.

In this sample, this clonotype turned up a few times. The V gene is TRBV27, the J gene TRBJ1-2; TRBD1 matches at 11 bases. The junction had 15 bases not matched to a gene; V was cut back by 6 bases and J by 3 bases. This CDR3 spans 18 amino acids. The germline CDR1 and CDR2 sequences are MNHEY and SMNVEV (reference sequence). Here the CDR3 DNA reads TGTGCCAGCAGGAGGCTCGGGACAGGGGGAATTTTTTACTATGGCTACACCTTC. Residues: CASRRLGTGGIFYYGYTF.